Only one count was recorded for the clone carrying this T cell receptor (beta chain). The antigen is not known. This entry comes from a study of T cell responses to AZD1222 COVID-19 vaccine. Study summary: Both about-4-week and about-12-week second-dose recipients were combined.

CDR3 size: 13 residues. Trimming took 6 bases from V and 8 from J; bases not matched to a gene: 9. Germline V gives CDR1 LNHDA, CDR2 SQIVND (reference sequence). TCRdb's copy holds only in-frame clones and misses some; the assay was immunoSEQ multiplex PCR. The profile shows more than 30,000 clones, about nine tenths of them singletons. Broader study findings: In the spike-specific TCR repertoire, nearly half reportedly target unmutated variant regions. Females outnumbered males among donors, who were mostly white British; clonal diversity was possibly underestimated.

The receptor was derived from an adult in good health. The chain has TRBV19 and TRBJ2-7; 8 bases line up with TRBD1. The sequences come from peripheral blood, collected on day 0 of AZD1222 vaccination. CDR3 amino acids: CASSSGTGSKQYF. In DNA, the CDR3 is TGTGCCAGTAGCTCTGGGACAGGTAGCAAGCAGTACTTC.